This passage covers 2 T cell receptor beta chains from one sample sequenced in a study of regulatory T cells in long-lasting Graves disease. The time point denotes: persistent/refractory GD, antithyroid drugs over 5 years with positive TRAb. From PBMCs, RNA was extracted and then used to make the TCR library. TCR beta libraries were built with iRepertoire HTBI primers and Arm-PCR of CDR3 regions. TCRdb processed the multiplex PCR reads anew with MiXCR; each CDR3 protein has one entry. The sample records fewer than 450,000 distinct CDR3 sequences, more than 20% being singletons. Material: peripheral blood mononuclear cells (PBMCs), obtained when the disease was refractory, from a patient treated with antithyroid drugs. The receptor source for this set is a female donor with Graves disease.

This clonotype has a count of ten or more. This chain joins TRBV20-1 and TRBJ1-1; D is undetermined. This CDR3 spans 14 amino acids. The V gene's germline CDR1 is DFQATT and CDR2 SNEGSKA (reference sequence). Trimming stripped 6 bases from V and 0 bases from J, with 14 bases between. CDR3 bases: TGCAGTGCCAGCTATGACCTGATGAACACTGAAGCTTTCTTT. This sequence encodes CSASYDLMNTEAFF.

The V call is TRBV30, the J call TRBJ1-1; D is perhaps TRBD1 (6 bases). The V end was cut by 0 bases, the J end by 4 bases, with 18 bases between. This CDR3 region has 16 residues. Germline-derived CDR1 and CDR2 are GTSNPN and SVGIG (reference sequence). The CDR3 DNA is TGTGCCTGGAGTGTTCAGGGGATAGTTTCGAGCACTGAAGCTTTCTTT. Translated: CAWSVQGIVSSTEAFF.